This TCR beta chain was recovered during a study of T cells expressing NK-cell markers. Across the study: Serological testing identified most of the eight sequenced donors as HCMV-seropositive and one as seronegative.

5'RACE template switching with UMIs produced the TCR beta cDNA. TCRdb reprocessed the 5' RACE reads; each CDR3 protein has one entry and no DNA is given. This sample contains about 410,000 distinct CDR3 sequences. Study-level results: The CD3+CD56-NKG2C+ fraction was also led by these clonotypes in a few donors.

From germline, CDR1 is SQVTM and CDR2 ANQGSEA. The CDR3 spans 14 residues. Note on this clonotype: Its antigen is as yet unknown.

Sequenced sample: blood T cells: a sorted CD56 or NKG2C T cell subset, CD4+ or CD8+ T cells, or bulk PBMC T cells (not recorded which). The rearrangement uses TRBV29-1 and TRBJ2-6. The sequence derives from a woman between 50 and 59 years old in good health. The CDR3 loop reads CSVAGRPGANVLTF.